This passage covers 21 T cell receptor beta chains from one sample sequenced in a study of blood T cell repertoires in COVID-19. Some clones are missing from TCRdb's copy, which holds only in-frame ones; the method was immunoSEQ multiplex PCR. This sample carries about 86,000 clones, roughly 88% of them seen once, and the ten largest clones take roughly 32%. Sequenced: peripheral blood. Receptors originate from a woman over 75 with active or convalescent COVID-19.

The gene calls are TRBV7-9 and TRBJ1-1; no clear D gene. This CDR3 contains 14 residues. Germline CDR1 and CDR2: SEHNR and FQNEAQ (reference sequence). Trimming removed 3 bases from V and 2 bases from J, with 10 bases in between. Written as DNA, the CDR3 is TGTGCCAGCAGCTTCTCGGGGAGTAACACTGAAGCTTTCTTT. This codes for CASSFSGSNTEAFF.

The rearrangement uses TRBV5-6 and TRBJ1-2, with 12 bases identical to TRBD1. Germline V CDR1 and CDR2: SGHDT, YYEEEE. V lost 3 bases to trimming and J lost 3 bases; unmatched junction nucleotides: 9. The CDR3 loop spans 17 amino acids. CDR3 amino acids: CASSSSGTGGVHYGYTF. The CDR3 coding sequence is TGTGCCAGCAGCTCTTCCGGGACAGGGGGCGTCCACTATGGCTACACCTTC.

J is TRBJ2-7 and V is TRBV5-1, with 7 bases aligning to TRBD1. This CDR3 is built from 15 residues. The V segment lost 0 bases and the J segment 3 bases; nucleotides outside the gene matches: 6. Germline V gene data show CDR1 as SGHRS and CDR2 as YFSETQ. CDR3 in DNA: TGCGCCAGCAGCTTGGAAGGGGGCGTCTTCTACGAGCAGTACTTC. It is translated as CASSLEGGVFYEQYF.

J is TRBJ2-1 and V is TRBV18; 11 positions agree with TRBD2. The CDR3 covers 18 residues. V was pared by 5 bases and J by 0 bases, with 9 bases of the junction left unmatched. Germline CDR1 is KGHSH and CDR2 is LQKENI. DNA for the CDR3: TGTGCCAGCTCATGGACTAGCGGGTCTTTAAACTCCTACAATGAGCAGTTCTTC. This codes for CASSWTSGSLNSYNEQFF.

The chain is built from TRBV19 and TRBJ2-1, with TRBD2 matching 7 bases. Trimming removed 4 bases from V and 7 bases from J; junction bases left unmatched: 10. Germline V gene sequence: CDR1 LNHDA, CDR2 SQIVND (reference sequence). The CDR3 covers 15 residues. CDR3 coding DNA: TGTGCCAGTAGTAGCCGTTTCGCGGGAGAGAATGAGCAGTTCTTC. Protein: CASSSRFAGENEQFF.

The chain recombines TRBV6-1 with TRBJ2-3; 9 bases match TRBD2. Germline CDR1 reads MNHNS; CDR2 reads SASEGT. J was trimmed by 0 bases and V by 3 bases; bases with no gene match: 4. CDR3 length equals 16 residues. The CDR3 protein is CASSDPGLASTDTQYF. The CDR3 DNA sequence: TGTGCCAGCAGTGATCCGGGACTAGCCAGCACAGATACGCAGTATTTT.

The V gene is TRBV11-3, the J gene TRBJ2-6, with D unclear. CDR3 size: 14 residues. Germline-derived CDR1 and CDR2 are SGHNT and YENEEA. Trimming removed 5 bases from V and 0 bases from J, with 5 bases in between. The CDR3 DNA follows: TGTGCCAGCAGCCGAGACTCTGGGGCCAACGTCCTGACTTTC. Translating gives CASSRDSGANVLTF.

The V call is TRBV28, the J call TRBJ2-1; 11 nucleotides align to TRBD2. V lost 2 bases to trimming and J lost 6 bases; unmatched junction nucleotides: 3. The CDR3 covers 15 residues. Germline CDR1 and CDR2: MDHEN and SYDVKM. The CDR3 DNA reads as TGTGCCAGCAGTTTACCACTAGCGGGAGTCAATGAGCAGTTCTTC. It is translated as CASSLPLAGVNEQFF. The full variable domain, with the rest looked up from reference TRBV28 and TRBJ2-1, is DVKVTQSSRYLVKRTGEKVFLECVQDMDHENMFWYRQDPGLGLRLIYFSYDVKMKEKGDIPEGYSVSREKKERFSLILESASTNQTSMYLCASSLPLAGVNEQFFGPGTRLTVL.

The chain links TRBV3-1 (or the pseudogene TRBV3-2) to TRBJ2-2; TRBD1 agrees at 8 bases. Per the germline V gene, CDR1 is LGHDT and CDR2 is YNNKEL (reference sequence). This CDR3 contains 17 residues. Unmatched junction bases numbered 12, after V lost 4 bases and J lost 5 bases. CDR3 loop: CASSPDLQGAGTGELFF. CDR3 nucleotides: TGTGCCAGCAGCCCAGACCTCCAGGGGGCGGGTACCGGGGAGCTGTTTTTT.

This chain connects TRBV27 to TRBJ2-3; D gene ambiguous. The CDR3 sequence is 11 residues long. Per germline, CDR1 MNHEY and CDR2 SMNVEV (reference sequence). V lost 3 bases to trimming and J lost 4 bases, with 2 bases between them. DNA of the CDR3: TGTGCCAGCAGTTTCGCAGATACGCAGTATTTT. Translation gives CASSFADTQYF.

This chain uses TRBV5-1 with TRBJ2-5; D might be TRBD1 (8 bases). Germline V gene sequence: CDR1 SGHRS, CDR2 YFSETQ. The V and J ends lost 4 bases and 4 bases respectively, with 17 bases between them. This CDR3 has 15 amino acids. The CDR3 DNA sequence: TGCGCCAGCAGCCCTGGACAGGGCGGGGGAGAGACCCAGTACTTC. It translates to CASSPGQGGGETQYF.

The chain has TRBV19 and TRBJ1-2; tentative D call: TRBD1 (5 bases). With 5 bases removed from V and 9 bases from J, the gap between germline ends came to 13 bases. CDR1 is LNHDA and CDR2 is SQIVND in the germline V gene (reference sequence). The CDR3 has 12 amino acids. CDR3 amino acids: CASSSQGWRYTF. For the CDR3, the DNA is TGTGCCAGTAGTTCCCAGGGATGGCGCTACACCTTC.

The chain recombines TRBV9 with TRBJ2-3; 8 bases match TRBD2. The germline gives CDR1 SGDLS, CDR2 YYNGEE. The CDR3 has 17 amino acids. With V trimmed by 0 bases and J by 2 bases, 8 bases remained unmatched. Here the CDR3 reads CASSVAPSGFVTDTQYF. CDR3 bases: TGTGCCAGCAGCGTAGCCCCTAGCGGGTTTGTCACAGATACGCAGTATTTT.

The genes are TRBV27 and TRBJ1-2, with TRBD1 as a possible D gene (6 bases). V gave up 7 bases and J gave up 4 bases, with 19 bases separating them. The CDR3 runs 15 residues. Per the germline V gene, CDR1 is MNHEY and CDR2 is SMNVEV (reference sequence). CDR3 nucleotides: TGTGCCAGCACCGCCAGGGGTGGGCGCTCCTATGGCTACACCTTC. It codes for CASTARGGRSYGYTF.

The chain uses TRBV4-1 and TRBJ2-5; 7 positions agree with TRBD2. Unmatched junction bases numbered 3, after V lost 5 bases and J lost 0 bases. The CDR3 spans 14 residues. Germline V gene lookup returns CDR1 MGHRA and CDR2 YSYEKL. CDR3 DNA sequence: TGCGCCAGCAGCACTGGGACTAACCAAGAGACCCAGTACTTC. Translated: CASSTGTNQETQYF.

V usage is TRBV11-3 and J usage is TRBJ1-1, with 8 nucleotides matching TRBD1. The CDR3 sequence is 14 residues long. The J segment lost 4 bases and the V segment lost 5 bases, leaving 6 bases of the junction unmatched. Germline V gene data show CDR1 as SGHNT and CDR2 as YENEEA. The CDR3 DNA is TGTGCCAGCAGCCCTAATACAGGGGGCACTGAAGCTTTCTTT. Its translation: CASSPNTGGTEAFF.

Only a few counts were recorded for this clone. This chain links TRBV19 with TRBJ2-1, with TRBD1 matching over 7 bases. Germline loops: CDR1 LNHDA, CDR2 SQIVND (reference sequence). J was trimmed by 2 bases and V by 4 bases; bases with no gene match: 8. The CDR3 sequence is 16 residues long. This CDR3 reads CASSTTGTATYNEQFF. In DNA, the CDR3 is TGTGCCAGTAGTACTACCGGGACAGCGACCTACAATGAGCAGTTCTTC.

This chain links TRBV5-1 with TRBJ1-3, with 8 nucleotides matching TRBD1. The CDR3 loop spans 16 amino acids. The J segment lost 0 bases and the V segment lost 5 bases, leaving 7 bases of the junction unmatched. CDR1 is SGHRS and CDR2 is YFSETQ in the germline V gene. The CDR3 DNA sequence: TGCGCCAGCAGTGCCAGACAGGGGCTCTCTGGAAACACCATATATTTT. Its translation: CASSARQGLSGNTIYF.

This clone has a single count. The chain couples TRBV7-2 to TRBJ1-4, with D perhaps TRBD1 (5 bases). V was cut by 1 base and J by 2 bases, with 17 bases left in between. This CDR3 comprises 18 residues. Germline CDR1 is SGHTA and CDR2 is FQGNSA. CDR3 residues: CASSLGVPGGGTNEKLFF. The CDR3 DNA follows: TGTGCCAGCAGCTTAGGTGTACCGGGGGGAGGCACTAATGAAAAACTGTTTTTT.

This chain connects TRBV11-3 to TRBJ2-5, with a weak D call TRBD1 (7 bases). The CDR3 has 14 residues. V lost 7 bases and J 2 bases, leaving 14 bases between the germline ends. Looked up from germline, CDR1 is SGHNT and CDR2 is YENEEA. The CDR3 bases are TGTGCCAGCAAGGAGGGGGCAGGGCAAGAGACCCAGTACTTC. Translated, it gives CASKEGAGQETQYF.

The rearrangement links TRBV7-6 to TRBJ1-3, with 10 positions matching TRBD1. The CDR3 is made up of 15 amino acids. Germline assignment: CDR1 SGHVS and CDR2 FNYEAQ. Unmatched junction bases numbered 1, after V lost 3 bases and J lost 2 bases. This chain's CDR3 is CASSLGQGPGNTIYF. As DNA, the CDR3 is TGTGCCAGCAGCTTGGGACAGGGGCCTGGAAACACCATATATTTT. Looking up the rest from reference TRBV7-6 and TRBJ1-3 gives the full variable domain: GAGVSQSPRYKVTKRGQDVALRCDPISGHVSLYWYRQALGQGPEFLTYFNYEAQQDKSGLPNDRFSAERPEGSISTLTIQRTEQRDSAMYRCASSLGQGPGNTIYFGEGSWLTVV.